These T cell receptor beta chains were read from a single sample in a study of blood T cell repertoires in COVID-19. The data were produced by immunoSEQ multiplex PCR, yet TCRdb's version contains in-frame clones alone and is incomplete. Among around 130,000 clones, around 83% were seen once, and the ten largest hold less than 5%. The specimen sequenced was peripheral blood. These receptors were taken from a woman of 80 years or more with acute or convalescent COVID-19. CDR3s include the opening cysteine and the closing phenylalanine or tryptophan. The order of the fields is V gene, clone size, D gene, J gene, CDR3 DNA, CDR3 protein. A D gene is named only where the DNA matches it firmly. The size entry is marked missing in some rows and otherwise reads once, few, many or a size class.

v_gene: TRBV13
abundance: NA
d_gene: TRBD2
j_gene: TRBJ2-1
CDR3nt: TGTGCCAGCAGCTCGACTAGCGGGAGTTTAGATGAGCAGTTCTTC
CDR3aa: CASSSTSGSLDEQFF

v_gene: TRBV19
abundance: NA
d_gene: TRBD1
j_gene: TRBJ1-6
CDR3nt: TGTGCCAGTAGTTATACAGGGGGAGGTTCACCCCTCCACTTT
CDR3aa: CASSYTGGGSPLHF

v_gene: TRBV27
abundance: NA
d_gene: TRBD1
j_gene: TRBJ1-4
CDR3nt: TGTGCCAGCAGTTTTGTAAGGGGGCTAGGTGAAAAACTGTTTTTT
CDR3aa: CASSFVRGLGEKLFF

v_gene: TRBV19
abundance: NA
d_gene: NA
j_gene: TRBJ2-3
CDR3nt: TGTGCCAGTAGTACTAGCAGGTATACGCAGTATTTT
CDR3aa: CASSTSRYTQYF

v_gene: TRBV7-2
abundance: NA
d_gene: NA
j_gene: TRBJ2-7
CDR3nt: TGTGCCAGCAGTAGGCGGGGACCACCGTACGAGCAGTACTTC
CDR3aa: CASSRRGPPYEQYF

v_gene: TRBV27
abundance: NA
d_gene: TRBD1
j_gene: TRBJ1-1
CDR3nt: TGTGCCAGCAGTAAATGGGACAGGGGGAACACTGAAGCTTTCTTT
CDR3aa: CASSKWDRGNTEAFF

v_gene: TRBV18
abundance: few
d_gene: NA
j_gene: TRBJ2-3
CDR3nt: TGTGCCAGCTCACCAAGAGGGTACACAGATACGCAGTATTTT
CDR3aa: CASSPRGYTDTQYF

v_gene: TRBV5-4
abundance: NA
d_gene: TRBD2
j_gene: TRBJ2-5
CDR3nt: TGTGCCAGCAGCTCCCGACTAGCGGGGGCGGGAGAGACCCAGTACTTC
CDR3aa: CASSSRLAGAGETQYF

v_gene: TRBV11-2
abundance: NA
d_gene: NA
j_gene: TRBJ2-5
CDR3nt: TGTGCCAGCAGCAAACAGGGTATGCGGGAGACCCAGTACTTC
CDR3aa: CASSKQGMRETQYF

v_gene: TRBV4-1
abundance: NA
d_gene: NA
j_gene: TRBJ2-3
CDR3nt: TGCGCCAGCAGCCAAGAAGAGCTGGGCACAGATACGCAGTATTTT
CDR3aa: CASSQEELGTDTQYF

v_gene: TRBV27
abundance: NA
d_gene: TRBD2
j_gene: TRBJ2-2
CDR3nt: TGTGCCAGCAGATGGACTAGCGGGAGTTCAATGGCGGGGGAGCTGTTTTTT
CDR3aa: CASRWTSGSSMAGELFF

v_gene: TRBV4-1
abundance: NA
d_gene: TRBD1
j_gene: TRBJ2-6
CDR3nt: TGCGCCAGCAGCCGCACAGGGGGCTCCGGGGCCAACGTCCTGACTTTC
CDR3aa: CASSRTGGSGANVLTF

v_gene: TRBV19
abundance: NA
d_gene: NA
j_gene: TRBJ1-2
CDR3nt: TGTGCCAGTAAGATAGGGACAACCAACTATGGCTACACCTTC
CDR3aa: CASKIGTTNYGYTF

v_gene: TRBV24-1
abundance: NA
d_gene: NA
j_gene: TRBJ2-1
CDR3nt: TGTGCCACCAGTGACCCGGGACTTTTAGACAATGAGCAGTTCTTC
CDR3aa: CATSDPGLLDNEQFF

v_gene: TRBV4-2
abundance: NA
d_gene: NA
j_gene: TRBJ1-3
CDR3nt: TGTGCCAGCAGCCAAGCCGTCCTGGGGGGGTCTGGAAACACCATATATTTT
CDR3aa: CASSQAVLGGSGNTIYF

v_gene: TRBV2
abundance: once
d_gene: NA
j_gene: TRBJ2-4
CDR3nt: TGTGCCAGCATGTTTAGTGCATCTAATCAAGCCAAAAACATTCAGTACTTC
CDR3aa: CASMFSASNQAKNIQYF

v_gene: TRBV7-9
abundance: NA
d_gene: TRBD1
j_gene: TRBJ1-5
CDR3nt: TGTGCCAGCAGTGGGGACAGGGCGGAGGATCAGCCCCAGCATTTT
CDR3aa: CASSGDRAEDQPQHF

v_gene: TRBV11-2
abundance: NA
d_gene: NA
j_gene: TRBJ1-3
CDR3nt: TGTGCCAGCAGATTCGACGGGGGTGGAAACACCATATATTTT
CDR3aa: CASRFDGGGNTIYF

v_gene: TRBV11-3
abundance: NA
d_gene: TRBD2
j_gene: TRBJ2-3
CDR3nt: TGTGCCAGCAGCTTAGGCCAGGGGTTTCAGCCGGGAGGGGATACGCAGTATTTT
CDR3aa: CASSLGQGFQPGGDTQYF

v_gene: TRBV7-2
abundance: NA
d_gene: NA
j_gene: TRBJ2-3
CDR3nt: TGTGCCAGCAGCTTAGCGGGGGGAATGAGCACAGATACGCAGTATTTT
CDR3aa: CASSLAGGMSTDTQYF

v_gene: TRBV27
abundance: NA
d_gene: TRBD1
j_gene: TRBJ1-5
CDR3nt: TGTGCCAGCAGTTCCGGACAGGGGGCACGCCAGCCCCAGCATTTT
CDR3aa: CASSSGQGARQPQHF

v_gene: TRBV12-3/TRBV12-4
abundance: NA
d_gene: TRBD2
j_gene: TRBJ2-7
CDR3nt: TGTGCCAGCAGGAGGGAGGGGCCCTACGAGCAGTACTTC
CDR3aa: CASRREGPYEQYF

v_gene: TRBV11-1
abundance: NA
d_gene: NA
j_gene: TRBJ2-3
CDR3nt: TGTGCCAGCAGCTTAGGGAGTCCGACGCAGTATTTT
CDR3aa: CASSLGSPTQYF

v_gene: TRBV10-2
abundance: NA
d_gene: NA
j_gene: TRBJ2-1
CDR3nt: TGCGCCAGCAGTGAGTCGGTGAGCGGCCCTTTGGATGAGCAGTTCTTC
CDR3aa: CASSESVSGPLDEQFF

v_gene: TRBV10-2
abundance: NA
d_gene: NA
j_gene: TRBJ1-1
CDR3nt: TGCGCCAGCAGTGAGTCTCCAGGGACTGAAGCTTTCTTT
CDR3aa: CASSESPGTEAFF

v_gene: TRBV18
abundance: NA
d_gene: TRBD2
j_gene: TRBJ2-7
CDR3nt: TGTGCCAGCTCATCGGGGGGGGCCTACGAGCAGTACTTC
CDR3aa: CASSSGGAYEQYF

v_gene: TRBV28
abundance: NA
d_gene: NA
j_gene: TRBJ1-5
CDR3nt: TGTGCCAGCAGTGAGACAGGACAGCCCCAGCATTTT
CDR3aa: CASSETGQPQHF

v_gene: TRBV5-4
abundance: NA
d_gene: TRBD1
j_gene: TRBJ2-1
CDR3nt: TGTGCCAGCAGCTTGGCTACAGGGGGATCGGGTAAGCAGTTCTTC
CDR3aa: CASSLATGGSGKQFF

v_gene: TRBV18
abundance: NA
d_gene: TRBD1
j_gene: TRBJ1-2
CDR3nt: TGTGCCAGCTCACGAGGGACAGGGGGGTATGGCTACACCTTC
CDR3aa: CASSRGTGGYGYTF

v_gene: TRBV18
abundance: once
d_gene: TRBD1
j_gene: TRBJ1-1
CDR3nt: TGTGCCAGCTCACCAAACAGGGGAGCCACTGAAGCTTTCTTT
CDR3aa: CASSPNRGATEAFF

v_gene: TRBV7-9
abundance: NA
d_gene: NA
j_gene: TRBJ1-2
CDR3nt: TGTGCCAGCAGCCGGACGGACATCTATGGCTACACCTTC
CDR3aa: CASSRTDIYGYTF

v_gene: TRBV27
abundance: few
d_gene: NA
j_gene: TRBJ1-6
CDR3nt: TGTGCCAGCACCCCTCTGGGGGCAGGGCTCCTAGAACCCCTCCACTTT
CDR3aa: CASTPLGAGLLEPLHF

v_gene: TRBV2
abundance: NA
d_gene: TRBD1
j_gene: TRBJ2-6
CDR3nt: TGTGCCAGCAGTCACCACAGGTCACAGGGGGTATTTGGGGCCAACGTCCTGACTTTC
CDR3aa: CASSHHRSQGVFGANVLTF

v_gene: TRBV2
abundance: NA
d_gene: TRBD2
j_gene: TRBJ2-3
CDR3nt: TGTGCCAGCAATTTTTCAGGGAGGGTGAGAACAGATACGCAGTATTTT
CDR3aa: CASNFSGRVRTDTQYF

v_gene: TRBV5-1
abundance: NA
d_gene: NA
j_gene: TRBJ1-5
CDR3nt: TGCGCCAGCAGCGCCGGGAGCACCAATCAGCCCCAGCATTTT
CDR3aa: CASSAGSTNQPQHF

v_gene: TRBV11-2
abundance: NA
d_gene: TRBD2
j_gene: TRBJ2-1
CDR3nt: TGTGCCAGCAGCTTAGCCCTTCTAGCGGGCAATGAGCAGTTCTTC
CDR3aa: CASSLALLAGNEQFF

v_gene: TRBV27
abundance: NA
d_gene: NA
j_gene: TRBJ2-5
CDR3nt: TGTGCCAGCAGTTTACGAGGATGGGAGACCCAGTACTTC
CDR3aa: CASSLRGWETQYF

v_gene: TRBV2
abundance: NA
d_gene: NA
j_gene: TRBJ1-4
CDR3nt: TGTGCCAGCACCCCACCGGGACATCGGGGTGAAAAACTGTTTTTT
CDR3aa: CASTPPGHRGEKLFF

v_gene: TRBV28
abundance: NA
d_gene: NA
j_gene: TRBJ1-2
CDR3nt: TGTGCCAGCAGTTTAATCTCCCTTCCGTTGGGAGATGGCTACACCTTC
CDR3aa: CASSLISLPLGDGYTF

v_gene: TRBV9
abundance: NA
d_gene: NA
j_gene: TRBJ1-5
CDR3nt: TGTGCCAGCAGCGTCACACCGTATAGCAATCAGCCCCAGCATTTT
CDR3aa: CASSVTPYSNQPQHF

v_gene: TRBV5-6
abundance: once
d_gene: NA
j_gene: TRBJ2-1
CDR3nt: TGTGCCAGCAGCGCTCCCCATGGCGGGACAGCCTACAATGAGCAGTTCTTC
CDR3aa: CASSAPHGGTAYNEQFF

v_gene: TRBV7-8
abundance: once
d_gene: NA
j_gene: TRBJ2-7
CDR3nt: TGTGCCAGCAGCTCCCGGGGCGGGATCTCCTACGAGCAGTACTTC
CDR3aa: CASSSRGGISYEQYF

v_gene: TRBV4-2
abundance: NA
d_gene: NA
j_gene: TRBJ2-1
CDR3nt: TGTGCCAGCAGCCCACTCCCCCGACTAGTCCCCCCCTACAATGAGCAGTTCTTC
CDR3aa: CASSPLPRLVPPYNEQFF

v_gene: TRBV19
abundance: NA
d_gene: NA
j_gene: TRBJ1-5
CDR3nt: TGTGCCAGTAGGGGGCAGGGGCAGCCCCAGCATTTT
CDR3aa: CASRGQGQPQHF

v_gene: TRBV30
abundance: NA
d_gene: NA
j_gene: TRBJ2-7
CDR3nt: TGTGCCTGGAGCGCGAGGAGCTACGAGCAGTACTTC
CDR3aa: CAWSARSYEQYF

v_gene: TRBV6-5
abundance: NA
d_gene: TRBD1
j_gene: TRBJ1-2
CDR3nt: TGTGCCAGCAGGCGCGGGACAGGGGATGGCTACACCTTC
CDR3aa: CASRRGTGDGYTF

v_gene: TRBV2
abundance: few
d_gene: TRBD1
j_gene: TRBJ1-4
CDR3nt: TGTGCCAGCAACGGACAGGGGAGGGAAAAACTGTTTTTT
CDR3aa: CASNGQGREKLFF

v_gene: TRBV3-1/TRBV3-2
abundance: once
d_gene: NA
j_gene: TRBJ2-5
CDR3nt: TGTGCCAGCAGCCTCTGGACTCCGGAAGGGACCCAGTACTTC
CDR3aa: CASSLWTPEGTQYF

v_gene: TRBV7-2
abundance: once
d_gene: NA
j_gene: TRBJ2-1
CDR3nt: TGTGCCAGCAGCTTAGCGGGGACACGGAGCTCCTACAATGAGCAGTTCTTC
CDR3aa: CASSLAGTRSSYNEQFF

v_gene: TRBV2
abundance: NA
d_gene: TRBD1
j_gene: TRBJ2-7
CDR3nt: TGTGCCAGCATACCACGACAGGGTCTCTACGAGCAGTACTTC
CDR3aa: CASIPRQGLYEQYF

v_gene: TRBV20-1
abundance: once
d_gene: NA
j_gene: TRBJ2-3
CDR3nt: TGCAGTGCTAACCGACACCCTATTCAGTATTTT
CDR3aa: CSANRHPIQYF

v_gene: TRBV6-6
abundance: NA
d_gene: NA
j_gene: TRBJ2-7
CDR3nt: TGTGCCAGCAGTTACCACCCTAGGGGCGAGCAGTACTTC
CDR3aa: CASSYHPRGEQYF